Each of the 14 T cell receptor beta chains below was sequenced from the same sample in a study of cytomegalovirus exposure and HLA in healthy donors (dated by TCRdb to 2015 to 2018). The library was prepared using the immunoSEQ multiplex PCR assay. For the multiplex PCR, a mixture combining 60 forward primers for TCR Vbeta segments and 13 reverse primers for TCR Jbeta segments was used. The source is immuneACCESS, and TCRdb retained only in-frame sequences with V and J called. Part of the clones is not carried over; for the studies checked, unresolved V genes explain less than half of this, and the remainder is unexplained. A total of 95,000 to 150,000 clones appear in this sample, about 76% of them only once. Around 30% of the sample belongs to the ten largest clones. Sequenced sample: PBMCs. The receptors come from a man aged 55 to 70 in good health and CMV-seropositive.

The chain joins TRBV5-1 to TRBJ2-7, with TRBD2 matching 7 bases. The CDR3 is 14 residues long. The germline gives CDR1 SGHRS, CDR2 YFSETQ. The V and J ends lost 2 bases and 5 bases, in that order; junction bases with no gene match: 7. CDR3 DNA: TGCGCCAGCAGCTTAGCGGGGCCTTCGCACGAGCAGTACTTC. Translation: CASSLAGPSHEQYF.

This clone was seen just once. CDR3 DNA: TGTGCCATCGGAATACAGGGGATCCACGAGCAGTACTTC. Residues: CAIGIQGIHEQYF. This chain connects TRBV10-3 to TRBJ2-5; 7 nucleotides match TRBD1. TRBJ2-7 explains the end of the DNA better; the J call may be wrong. Germline V lookup: CDR1 ENHRY, CDR2 SYGVKD. This CDR3 comprises 13 residues.

This sequence joins TRBV30 and TRBJ2-7; 9 bases align to TRBD1. V was pared by 2 bases and J by 9 bases, with 11 bases of the junction left unmatched. Germline values: CDR1 GTSNPN, CDR2 SVGIG (reference sequence). The CDR3 contains 14 residues. The CDR3 bases are TGTGCCTGGAGTATCCCGGGACAGGGTATGGGGCAGTACTTC. The encoded protein is CAWSIPGQGMGQYF.

The chain joins TRBV2 to TRBJ1-1; no clear D. CDR3 length: 13 residues. Trimming removed 4 bases from V and 1 base from J, with 7 bases in between. The germline V gene has CDR1 SNHLY and CDR2 FYNNEI. The CDR3 reads CASSVLGNTEAFF. The CDR3 nucleotides read TGTGCCAGCAGTGTACTTGGGAACACTGAAGCTTTCTTT.

The chain couples TRBV18 to TRBJ2-3; D is perhaps TRBD2 (6 bases). CDR1 is KGHSH and CDR2 is LQKENI in the germline V gene. V lost 3 bases to trimming and J lost 3 bases, with 16 bases between them. This CDR3 contains 16 residues. The CDR3 coding sequence is TGTGCCAGCTCACCGGCAATGGGGGGTGTGACAGATACGCAGTATTTT. Residues: CASSPAMGGVTDTQYF.

The chain recombines TRBV4-1 with TRBJ1-1; 7 bases are a match to TRBD1. The V segment lost 1 base and the J segment 5 bases; nucleotides outside the gene matches: 10. Germline CDR1 MGHRA, CDR2 YSYEKL. The CDR3 contains 16 residues. CDR3 sequence (DNA): TGCGCCAGCAGCCAAGCCGCGACAGGGTTGGGGACTGAAGCTTTCTTT. This translates into CASSQAATGLGTEAFF.

As for this clone: Relative to the germline gene, one junction end is altered; a read error may explain this. The chain is built from TRBV18 and TRBJ1-2, with D maybe TRBD1 (6 bases). Germline V CDR1 and CDR2: KGHSH, LQKENI. The CDR3 is 16 amino acids. The CDR3 region is CASSPRDWGLIYGHTF. The CDR3 coding sequence is TGTGCCAGCTCACCCCGGGATTGGGGGCTGATCTATGGCCACACCTTC.

The V and J genes are TRBV2 and TRBJ2-7, with a weak D call TRBD1 (6 bases). Trimming took off 7 bases at V and 4 bases at J, with 14 bases between the two ends. CDR3 length: 13 residues. Germline V gene lookup returns CDR1 SNHLY and CDR2 FYNNEI. CDR3 protein: CASIPQGGYEQYF. CDR3 coding DNA: TGTGCCAGCATCCCACAAGGGGGTTACGAGCAGTACTTC.

This clone was observed a handful of times. This chain uses TRBV19 with TRBJ2-5; tentative D call: TRBD1 (7 bases). Germline CDR1 is LNHDA and CDR2 is SQIVND (reference sequence). Trimming took 4 bases from V and 5 from J, leaving 14 bases between them. The CDR3 extends over 14 amino acids. The DNA for the CDR3 is TGTGCCAGTAGTAGACAGGGTGGGGGGGAGACCCAGTACTTC. Translated, it gives CASSRQGGGETQYF.

V usage is TRBV7-3 and J usage is TRBJ1-1, with a possible D match to TRBD1 (6 bases). This CDR3 is 13 amino acids long. The ends were cut back, 5 bases at V and 9 bases at J, with 16 bases in the middle. CDR1 is SGHTA and CDR2 is FQGTGA in the germline V gene. The CDR3 sequence is CASSPARQGKAFF. The CDR3 bases are TGTGCCAGCAGCCCAGCCCGGCAGGGGAAAGCTTTCTTT.

V and J are TRBV7-9 and TRBJ2-1; 8 bases are a match to TRBD1. J gave up 5 bases and V 4 bases, and 7 bases lay outside the gene matches. The CDR3 totals 15 residues. The germline CDR1 and CDR2 sequences are SEHNR and FQNEAQ (reference sequence). The CDR3 spells CASSSMGQANNEQFF. CDR3 coding DNA: TGTGCCAGCAGCTCAATGGGACAGGCTAACAATGAGCAGTTCTTC. Full variable domain (rest looked up from reference TRBV7-9 and TRBJ2-1): DTGVSQNPRHKITKRGQNVTFRCDPISEHNRLYWYRQTLGQGPEFLTYFQNEAQLEKSRLLSDRFSAERPKGSFSTLEIQRTEQGDSAMYLCASSSMGQANNEQFFGPGTRLTVL.

The rearrangement joins TRBV6-5 to TRBJ2-3; D may be TRBD2 (7 bases). The CDR3 is made up of 14 amino acids. Per germline, CDR1 MNHEY and CDR2 SVGAGI. V was clipped by 5 bases and J by 6 bases, with 15 bases between them. The CDR3: CASSDQQGGDTQYF. In DNA, the CDR3 is TGTGCCAGCAGTGACCAACAGGGAGGGGATACGCAGTATTTT.

The rearrangement joins TRBV5-1 to TRBJ1-4; 7 positions agree with TRBD1. The V gene's germline CDR1 is SGHRS and CDR2 YFSETQ. This CDR3 contains 18 residues. Unmatched junction bases numbered 16, after V lost 2 bases and J lost 6 bases. The CDR3 sequence: CASSFKGGLQGPHEKLFF. Written as DNA, the CDR3 is TGCGCCAGCAGCTTTAAGGGGGGTTTACAGGGGCCACATGAAAAACTGTTTTTT.

The chain carries TRBV7-9 and TRBJ1-6, with 7 nucleotides matching TRBD1. This CDR3 contains 15 residues. V shed 3 bases and J 7 bases; nucleotides not matched to a gene: 6. The germline V gene encodes CDR1 SEHNR and CDR2 FQNEAQ (reference sequence). The CDR3 coding sequence is TGTGCCAGCAGCTTGGAGGGGGCGGGAAATTCACCCCTCCACTTT. As protein: CASSLEGAGNSPLHF. The entire variable domain, with the rest obtained from reference TRBV7-9 and TRBJ1-6, is as follows: DTGVSQNPRHKITKRGQNVTFRCDPISEHNRLYWYRQTLGQGPEFLTYFQNEAQLEKSRLLSDRFSAERPKGSFSTLEIQRTEQGDSAMYLCASSLEGAGNSPLHFGNGTRLTVT.